This TCR beta chain was profiled in a study of cytomegalovirus exposure and HLA in healthy donors. The repertoire was sequenced with immunoSEQ multiplex PCR; TCRdb's copy has only in-frame clones and lacks some. The sample carries roughly 190,000 clones, roughly 88% recorded once. The V end lost 4 bases, the J end lost 1 base, and 18 bases lay between the germline ends. There are 17 residues in the CDR3. Germline V gives CDR1 SGHRS, CDR2 YFSETQ. The sequencing input was PBMCs. The source of this sequence is a woman aged 18-29 years in good health and CMV-seronegative. The chain joins TRBV5-1 to TRBJ1-3, with a tentative D call TRBD1 (5 bases). DNA of the CDR3: TGCGCCAGCAGCCTCTTGGGGCAGGGTCATTCTGGAAACACCATATATTTT. Its translation is CASSLLGQGHSGNTIYF.